This TCR beta chain was identified in a study of blood T cell repertoires in COVID-19. Across the study: Samples representing acute and convalescent COVID-19 were sourced from the United States, Italy and Spain. T cells, B-cell-depleted T cells, or PBMCs provided the cDNA or gDNA that served as material.

Authors' processing steps: Amplification with reference gene primers provided the estimates of nucleated cell counts. Sequencing was performed with immunoSEQ multiplex PCR; in TCRdb, only in-frame clones are kept and a portion is missing. The D gene and trimming were derived from the DNA, and the V and J assignments and clone size from that table. The sample consists of roughly 140,000 clones, approximately 80% of them appearing once. The source of this sequence is a woman aged 50 to 60 with acute or convalescent COVID-19. The specimen was peripheral blood.

CDR3 DNA sequence: TGTGCCAGCAGGGGACAGCTGGCGAACACCGGGGAGCTGTTTTTT. This encodes CASRGQLANTGELFF. The rearrangement uses TRBV2 and TRBJ2-2, with 7 bases identical to TRBD1. V lost 6 bases and J lost 0; bases outside the gene matches: 4. The CDR3 is made up of 15 amino acids. The germline CDR1 and CDR2 sequences are SNHLY and FYNNEI.